These 31 T cell receptor beta chains came from one sample sequenced in a study of OX40 agonist ivuxolimab in advanced cancers. Data came from immunoSEQ multiplex PCR; TCRdb stores just in-frame clones and leaves some out. The sample contains some 48,000 clones, approximately 86% of which appear only once. The sample was CD4+ or CD8+ T cells sorted from blood, taken in a trial of the OX40 agonist ivuxolimab. All receptors derive from an adult with an advanced solid tumor such as melanoma, head and neck, liver or kidney cancer.

V usage is TRBV29-1 and J usage is TRBJ1-2; 10 bases are a match to TRBD1. Unmatched junction bases numbered 2, after V lost 6 bases and J lost 4 bases. The CDR3 has 12 residues. Germline V CDR1 and CDR2: SQVTM, ANQGSEA. The CDR3 nucleotides read TGCAGCGTCGGGGACAGGGGCTATGGCTACACCTTC. This codes for CSVGDRGYGYTF. The full variable domain, its missing parts supplied by reference TRBV29-1 and TRBJ1-2, is SAVISQKPSRDICQRGTSLTIQCQVDSQVTMMFWYRQQPGQSLTLIATANQGSEATYESGFVIDKFPISRPNLTFSTLTVSNMSPEDSSIYLCSVGDRGYGYTFGSGTRLTVV.

This clone was observed once. This chain links TRBV5-4 with TRBJ2-5; 8 bases line up with TRBD1. This CDR3 is built from 14 residues. The V gene's germline CDR1 is SGHNT and CDR2 YYREEE (reference sequence). Trimming removed 3 bases from V and 4 bases from J; junction bases left unmatched: 5. CDR3 DNA sequence: TGTGCCAGCAGCTCGCCAGGGGGCGGAGAGACCCAGTACTTC. It encodes CASSSPGGGETQYF.

The V gene is TRBV5-6, the J gene TRBJ1-1; the D is unclear. The germline CDR1 and CDR2 sequences are SGHDT and YYEEEE. The V gene lost 2 bases and the J gene lost 7 bases, with 6 bases spanning the gap. CDR3 length: 11 amino acids. CDR3 bases: TGTGCCAGCAGCTTTGGAAATGAAGCTTTCTTT. This sequence encodes CASSFGNEAFF.

The gene calls are TRBV5-1 and TRBJ2-2; 14 bases are shared with TRBD2. In germline, CDR1 is SGHRS, CDR2 YFSETQ. V was clipped by 4 bases and J by 8 bases; unmatched bases: 7. This CDR3 spans 16 amino acids. CDR3 sequence: CASSVGLAGAGGELFF. The CDR3 nucleotides are TGCGCCAGCAGCGTGGGACTAGCGGGAGCTGGGGGGGAGCTGTTTTTT.

This clone was recorded once. This rearrangement joins TRBV6-6 to TRBJ1-2; tentatively, D is TRBD1 (6 bases). Deletions cut 5 bases from V and 0 bases from J, with 13 bases between. The CDR3 sequence is 15 residues long. Looked up from germline, CDR1 is MNHNY and CDR2 is SVGAGI (reference sequence). CDR3 sequence: CASSKGTLANYGYTF. In DNA, the CDR3 is TGTGCCAGCAGTAAGGGGACATTAGCTAACTATGGCTACACCTTC.

The CDR3 DNA reads as TGCGCCAGCAGCCAAGGTAGCGGGGCCAATAAATTTCAAGAGACCCAGTACTTC. Amino acid sequence: CASSQGSGANKFQETQYF. The rearrangement links TRBV4-1 to TRBJ2-5; 8 bases fit TRBD2. The CDR3 totals 18 residues. The V segment lost 1 base and the J segment 2 bases; nucleotides outside the gene matches: 12. Germline CDR1 and CDR2: MGHRA and YSYEKL.

The chain combines TRBV11-2 with TRBJ1-5; no firm D call. Germline CDR1 is SGHAT and CDR2 is FQNNGV. The CDR3 runs to 14 residues. V lost 0 bases and J lost 0, with 3 bases in between. CDR3 sequence reads: CASSLDSSNQPQHF. DNA for the CDR3: TGTGCCAGCAGCTTAGACAGTAGCAATCAGCCCCAGCATTTT.

V is TRBV5-1 and J is TRBJ2-7; D is unclear. CDR1 and CDR2 from the germline V gene are SGHRS and YFSETQ. The CDR3 consists of 11 residues. V was clipped by 4 bases and J by 2 bases, with 4 bases between them. In DNA, the CDR3 is TGCGCCAGCAGCAACACCTACGAGCAGTACTTC. Residues: CASSNTYEQYF.

This clone occurred a few times. The chain has TRBV7-2 and TRBJ2-7, with 8 bases identical to TRBD2. CDR3 length: 16 amino acids. Germline CDR1 and CDR2: SGHTA and FQGNSA. After removal of 5 bases from V and 6 bases from J, the junction contained 15 bases not matched to a gene. The CDR3 sequence is CASSPVWGLGFLEQYF. In DNA, the CDR3 is TGTGCCAGCAGCCCAGTTTGGGGACTAGGATTTCTCGAGCAGTACTTC.

V gene TRBV19 combines with J gene TRBJ2-7; the match to TRBD1 covers 7 bases. J was trimmed by 0 bases and V by 6 bases; bases with no gene match: 8. The CDR3 consists of 15 residues. CDR1 is LNHDA, CDR2 SQIVND, per germline (reference sequence). The DNA for the CDR3 is TGTGCCAGTAGGAAGGGGGCAGGGGGCTCCTACGAGCAGTACTTC. This sequence encodes CASRKGAGGSYEQYF.

V is TRBV29-1 and J is TRBJ1-1; D unresolved. Germline V gives CDR1 SQVTM, CDR2 ANQGSEA. The CDR3 spans 14 residues. Trimming shortened V by 3 bases and J by 4 bases, and 15 bases separated the two germline ends. The CDR3 DNA follows: TGCAGCGTTGAGGGCATCTTACTAGGCACTGAAGCTTTCTTT. It translates to CSVEGILLGTEAFF.

This clone has a handful of counts. This chain links TRBV5-1 with TRBJ2-3; 7 nucleotides align to TRBD2. This CDR3 is 14 amino acids long. The J segment lost 3 bases and the V segment lost 2 bases, leaving 3 bases of the junction unmatched. In germline, CDR1 is SGHRS, CDR2 YFSETQ. The DNA for the CDR3 is TGCGCCAGCAGCTTAATGGGGGGGACAGATACGCAGTATTTT. It specifies CASSLMGGTDTQYF.

The chain joins TRBV5-1 to TRBJ2-2; D unresolved. Germline V gives CDR1 SGHRS, CDR2 YFSETQ. The length of the CDR3 is 14 residues. Deletions cut 7 bases from V and 1 base from J, with 11 bases between. The CDR3 sequence: CASRSTGNTGELFF. In DNA form, the CDR3 reads TGCGCCAGCCGTTCAACCGGGAACACCGGGGAGCTGTTTTTT.

CDR3 protein: CASSSSGVSTDTQYF. CDR3 nucleotides: TGTGCCAGCAGCTCATCAGGGGTTAGCACAGATACGCAGTATTTT. The V gene is TRBV9, the J gene TRBJ2-3, with TRBD1 as a possible D gene (6 bases). Trimming pared 4 bases from V and 0 bases from J, leaving 12 bases between. There are 15 residues in the CDR3. The V gene's germline CDR1 is SGDLS and CDR2 YYNGEE.

V is TRBV7-2 and J is TRBJ1-1, with 7 nucleotides matching TRBD1. J gave up 2 bases and V 1 base, and 4 bases lay outside the gene matches. Germline CDR1 is SGHTA and CDR2 is FQGNSA. The CDR3 spans 15 residues. CDR3 sequence: CASSLVAGGNTEAFF. The CDR3 DNA reads as TGTGCCAGCAGCTTAGTGGCAGGGGGAAACACTGAAGCTTTCTTT.

The rearrangement links TRBV7-7 to TRBJ2-3, with 7 nucleotides matching TRBD2. This CDR3 has 15 amino acids. The J segment lost 1 base and the V segment lost 4 bases, leaving 5 bases of the junction unmatched. Germline assignment: CDR1 SSHAT and CDR2 FNYEAQ (reference sequence). This CDR3 reads CASSSSTSRTDTQYF. CDR3 DNA sequence: TGTGCCAGCAGCTCTTCGACTAGCCGCACAGATACGCAGTATTTT.

The chain links TRBV7-3 to TRBJ2-2; D remains ambiguous. Trimming shortened V by 0 bases and J by 0 bases, and 11 bases separated the two germline ends. This CDR3 is 17 amino acids long. From germline, CDR1 is SGHTA and CDR2 FQGTGA. This CDR3 reads CASSLTMTIANTGELFF. In DNA form, the CDR3 reads TGTGCCAGCAGCTTAACTATGACAATAGCGAACACCGGGGAGCTGTTTTTT.

Regarding this clone: In the same sample, other DNA sequences code for this CDR3. This chain uses TRBV6-5 with TRBJ2-7; 9 bases match TRBD1. Germline-derived CDR1 and CDR2 are MNHEY and SVGAGI. Trimming took 5 bases from V and 3 from J; bases not matched to a gene: 5. This CDR3 is built from 14 residues. As DNA, the CDR3 is TGTGCCAGCAGTCGAGGACAGGGGTTCTACGAGCAGTACTTC. Translating it yields CASSRGQGFYEQYF.

The CDR3 coding sequence is TGTGCCAGCAGCCCACAGGGGACAGGCGATCAGCCCCAGCATTTT. Amino acid sequence: CASSPQGTGDQPQHF. The chain is built from TRBV16 and TRBJ1-5; TRBD1 aligns across 8 bases. CDR1 is KGHSY and CDR2 is FQNENV in the germline V gene. Trimming removed 4 bases from V and 5 bases from J; junction bases left unmatched: 7. The CDR3 totals 15 residues.

The chain has TRBV4-1 and TRBJ2-6; 10 nucleotides agree with TRBD1. The CDR3 is 17 residues long. J gave up 0 bases and V 3 bases, and 2 bases lay outside the gene matches. CDR1 MGHRA and CDR2 YSYEKL come from the germline V gene. The CDR3 protein is CASSHGTGVSGANVLTF. Written as DNA, the CDR3 is TGCGCCAGCAGCCATGGGACAGGGGTCTCTGGGGCCAACGTCCTGACTTTC.

The rearrangement links TRBV29-1 to TRBJ2-2; 14 positions agree with TRBD2. With 6 bases clipped from V and 6 bases from J, the junction kept 9 bases outside the gene matches. There are 16 residues in the CDR3. The germline gives CDR1 SQVTM, CDR2 ANQGSEA. The CDR3 loop reads CSVQTSGGALAGELFF. In DNA form, the CDR3 reads TGCAGCGTCCAGACTAGCGGGGGGGCCTTGGCCGGGGAGCTGTTTTTT.

V gene TRBV27 combines with J gene TRBJ1-2; TRBD1 aligns across 8 bases. The ends lost 4 bases at V and 5 bases at J; junction bases unmatched: 9. This CDR3 region has 15 residues. Germline assignment: CDR1 MNHEY and CDR2 SMNVEV (reference sequence). The CDR3 is CASSSAGQENYGYTF. In DNA, the CDR3 is TGTGCCAGCAGTTCCGCGGGACAGGAAAATTATGGCTACACCTTC.

This chain joins TRBV28 and TRBJ1-1; possibly TRBD1 for D (6 bases). V was cut by 8 bases and J by 11 bases, with 15 bases left in between. Germline V gene sequence: CDR1 MDHEN, CDR2 SYDVKM. The CDR3 is 11 amino acids. The CDR3 DNA follows: TGTGCCAGCCTTCAGGGGTGGACGGCTTTCTTT. Translation gives CASLQGWTAFF. Based on the CDR3 plus reference TRBV28 and TRBJ1-1, the full variable domain is DVKVTQSSRYLVKRTGEKVFLECVQDMDHENMFWYRQDPGLGLRLIYFSYDVKMKEKGDIPEGYSVSREKKERFSLILESASTNQTSMYLCASLQGWTAFFGQGTRLTVV.

This CDR3 reads CASSPQGLSYNEQFF. In nucleotides, the CDR3 is TGTGCCAGCTCACCCCAGGGGTTGTCCTACAATGAGCAGTTCTTC. The chain is built from TRBV18 and TRBJ2-1, with D maybe TRBD1 (6 bases). The V end lost 3 bases, the J end lost 1 base, and 10 bases lay between the germline ends. Germline CDR1 is KGHSH and CDR2 is LQKENI. This CDR3 is built from 15 residues. Together with reference TRBV18 and TRBJ2-1, the CDR3 gives the full variable domain: NAGVMQNPRHLVRRRGQEARLRCSPMKGHSHVYWYRQLPEEGLKFMVYLQKENIIDESGMPKERFSAEFPKEGPSILRIQQVVRGDSAAYFCASSPQGLSYNEQFFGPGTRLTVL.

This chain links TRBV4-1 with TRBJ2-5; no reliable D call. The CDR3 totals 13 residues. Germline V CDR1 and CDR2: MGHRA, YSYEKL. V was shortened by 8 bases and J by 2 bases, with 12 bases between the two germline ends. The CDR3 region has the DNA TGCGCCAGCCCCGATGCCGGGCAAGAGACCCAGTACTTC. Encoded protein: CASPDAGQETQYF.

The V call is TRBV7-9, the J call TRBJ2-7; possibly TRBD1 or TRBD2 for D (5 bases each). The CDR3 covers 13 residues. V shed 2 bases and J shed 3 bases, with 8 bases lying between them. Germline V gives CDR1 SEHNR, CDR2 FQNEAQ (reference sequence). CDR3 DNA: TGTGCCAGCAGCTTATTGAGGGGCTACGAGCAGTACTTC. It is translated as CASSLLRGYEQYF.

The gene calls are TRBV4-2 and TRBJ2-2; D is possibly TRBD2 (6 bases). The germline V gene has CDR1 LGHNA and CDR2 YNFKEQ. Trimming took off 2 bases at V and 3 bases at J, with 10 bases between the two ends. This CDR3 contains 15 residues. CDR3 sequence (DNA): TGTGCCAGCAGCCAACGTTCTAGCGACACCGGGGAGCTGTTTTTT. Translating gives CASSQRSSDTGELFF.

The chain employs TRBV19 and TRBJ1-5; 7 bases agree with TRBD1. Germline loops: CDR1 LNHDA, CDR2 SQIVND (reference sequence). The CDR3 totals 18 residues. V was pared by 6 bases and J by 2 bases, with 16 bases of the junction left unmatched. The CDR3 nucleotides read TGTGCCAGTAGAGAGACAGGGTATTTTGAAGGAGGCAATCAGCCCCAGCATTTT. Protein: CASRETGYFEGGNQPQHF. Filled out from reference TRBV19 and TRBJ1-5, the complete variable domain reads DGGITQSPKYLFRKEGQNVTLSCEQNLNHDAMYWYRQDPGQGLRLIYYSQIVNDFQKGDIAEGYSVSREKKESFPLTVTSAQKNPTAFYLCASRETGYFEGGNQPQHFGDGTRLSIL.

This clone appeared once. V and J are TRBV2 and TRBJ2-7; D is ambiguous. The CDR3 loop spans 12 amino acids. CDR1 SNHLY and CDR2 FYNNEI come from the germline V gene. Trimming cost V 2 bases and J 3 bases, with 5 bases left between them. The CDR3 bases are TGTGCCAGCAGTGAACACCTCTACGAGCAGTACTTC. As protein: CASSEHLYEQYF.

This clone was detected only once. This sequence joins TRBV11-2 and TRBJ2-7; weak D call: TRBD1 (6 bases). CDR1 and CDR2 from the germline V gene are SGHAT and FQNNGV. The CDR3 spans 13 residues. The V and J ends lost 6 bases and 6 bases respectively, with 15 bases between them. CDR3 region: CASRKTGLGEQYF. The DNA for the CDR3 is TGTGCCAGCAGGAAGACAGGCCTGGGCGAGCAGTACTTC. Complete variable domain (other parts from reference TRBV11-2 and TRBJ2-7): EAGVAQSPRYKIIEKRQSVAFWCNPISGHATLYWYQQILGQGPKLLIQFQNNGVVDDSQLPKDRFSAERLKGVDSTLKIQPAKLEDSAVYLCASRKTGLGEQYFGPGTRLTVT.

The chain joins TRBV12-5 to TRBJ1-3; 9 nucleotides match TRBD1. CDR3 size: 16 residues. Germline V gene data show CDR1 as LGHNT and CDR2 as FRNRAP. V shed 5 bases, J shed 4 bases, and the junction held 9 bases outside the gene matches. CDR3 protein: CASGAPGQGRGNTIYF. For the CDR3, the DNA is TGTGCTAGTGGTGCCCCCGGACAGGGGAGGGGAAACACCATATATTTT.